Listed here are 19 T cell receptor beta chains from one sample, sequenced in a study of blood T cell repertoires in COVID-19. Clones were read by immunoSEQ multiplex PCR, and TCRdb kept only the in-frame ones, dropping some. In the table there are about 400,000 clones, about 88% of which are singletons. Sequenced sample: peripheral blood. All receptors come from a human donor in a cohort sampled during active COVID-19.

The V call is TRBV2, the J call TRBJ1-1; TRBD1 aligns across 7 bases. The germline V gene encodes CDR1 SNHLY and CDR2 FYNNEI. The CDR3 contains 15 residues. V dropped 3 bases and J dropped 7; count of bases not matched to a gene: 11. CDR3 in DNA: TGTGCCAGCAGTGAGTCGACAGGGATTTTTATTGAAGCTTTCTTT. It yields the protein CASSESTGIFIEAFF.

The J gene is TRBJ1-1, the V gene TRBV27, with TRBD1 matching over 9 bases. Germline lookup yields CDR1 MNHEY and CDR2 SMNVEV (reference sequence). V trimming: 5 bases; J trimming: 1 base; junction bases outside the gene matches: 8. The CDR3 runs to 16 residues. In DNA, the CDR3 is TGTGCCAGCAGTCAACCGGGACAGGGAAAGAACACTGAAGCTTTCTTT. This translates into CASSQPGQGKNTEAFF.

This rearrangement joins TRBV27 to TRBJ1-1; D possibly corresponds to TRBD1 (6 bases). Germline CDR1 reads MNHEY; CDR2 reads SMNVEV (reference sequence). The CDR3 length is 15 residues. Trimming cost V 10 bases and J 6 bases, with 24 bases left between them. This chain's CDR3 is CATSGAGASPAEAFF. The CDR3 coding sequence is TGTGCCACTTCGGGCGCAGGGGCCTCCCCTGCTGAAGCTTTCTTT.

The chain links TRBV3-1 (or the pseudogene TRBV3-2) to TRBJ2-5; 9 positions agree with TRBD2. V shed 6 bases and J 5 bases; nucleotides not matched to a gene: 10. In germline, CDR1 is LGHDT, CDR2 YNNKEL (reference sequence). The CDR3 is 15 residues long. The CDR3 spells CASRLGSGRIETQYF. The CDR3 DNA is TGTGCCAGCAGACTTGGTAGCGGGAGAATCGAGACCCAGTACTTC.

To note about this clone: An end of the junction differs from the germline gene, which may be a read error. V usage is TRBV7-7 and J usage is TRBJ2-5; maybe TRBD2 (5 bases). This CDR3 has 15 residues. Germline V lookup: CDR1 SSHAT, CDR2 FNYEAQ (reference sequence). CDR3 in amino acids: CASSLAPDRGETQYF. CDR3 coding DNA: TGTGCTAGCAGCTTAGCCCCGGACCGAGGGGAGACCCAGTACTTC.

A single count supports this clone. The rearrangement uses TRBV19 and TRBJ1-2; perhaps TRBD1 as D (6 bases). The CDR3 length is 14 residues. Germline CDR1 reads LNHDA; CDR2 reads SQIVND (reference sequence). V lost 6 bases to trimming and J lost 3 bases, with 14 bases between them. Written as DNA, the CDR3 is TGTGCCAGTAGGAGTCAGGGGAGAGACTATGGCTACACCTTC. Translation gives CASRSQGRDYGYTF.

V and J are TRBV3-1 (or the pseudogene TRBV3-2) and TRBJ1-1; D is uncertain. The CDR3 totals 15 residues. Trimming stripped 0 bases from V and 3 bases from J, with 11 bases between. Germline CDR1 and CDR2: LGHDT and YNNKEL (reference sequence). CDR3 loop: CASSQEAAFYTEAFF. CDR3 bases: TGTGCCAGCAGCCAAGAGGCGGCCTTCTACACTGAAGCTTTCTTT.

This clone was seen repeatedly, ten times or more. The CDR3 sequence: CASSPSGGANEQYF. DNA of the CDR3: TGTGCCAGCAGCCCGAGCGGGGGGGCAAACGAGCAGTACTTC. The rearrangement joins TRBV7-2 to TRBJ2-7; 10 bases align to TRBD2. Per germline, CDR1 SGHTA and CDR2 FQGNSA. V shed 5 bases and J 5 bases; nucleotides not matched to a gene: 6. The CDR3 is made up of 14 amino acids.

The rearrangement uses TRBV24-1 and TRBJ1-1, with a possible D match to TRBD1 (5 bases). CDR3 size: 18 residues. V lost 1 base and J lost 1, with 18 bases in between. CDR1 and CDR2 from the germline V gene are KGHDR and SFDVKD. The DNA of the CDR3 is TGTGCCACCAGTGATTTAGGCCGCCCGGGGGAAGAGAACACTGAAGCTTTCTTT. It codes for CATSDLGRPGEENTEAFF.

The chain has TRBV6-5 and TRBJ1-2, with 8 bases identical to TRBD1. The CDR3 is made up of 13 amino acids. Germline trimming cut 7 bases from V and 4 bases from J; bases unmatched to any gene: 5. Germline V lookup: CDR1 MNHEY, CDR2 SVGAGI. CDR3 sequence (DNA): TGTGCCAGCATGGACAGGGTGGCCTATGGCTACACCTTC. Protein product: CASMDRVAYGYTF.

The chain recombines TRBV5-1 with TRBJ1-2; D gene uncertain. The CDR3 has 12 residues. Germline CDR1 reads SGHRS; CDR2 reads YFSETQ. V was shortened by 3 bases and J by 13 bases, with 16 bases between the two germline ends. CDR3 coding DNA: TGCGCCAGCAGCTCAGACTCGTTAGATTGCACCTTC. This sequence encodes CASSSDSLDCTF. The full variable domain, completed using reference TRBV5-1 and TRBJ1-2, is KAGVTQTPRYLIKTRGQQVTLSCSPISGHRSVSWYQQTPGQGLQFLFEYFSETQRNKGNFPGRFSGRQFSNSRSEMNVSTLELGDSALYLCASSSDSLDCTFGSGTRLTVV.

This chain connects TRBV28 to TRBJ2-7; weak D call: TRBD2 (6 bases). The CDR3 has 15 amino acids. Trimming took 6 bases from V and 0 from J, leaving 15 bases between them. Germline V gives CDR1 MDHEN, CDR2 SYDVKM. CDR3 DNA: TGTGCCAGCAGCTCGACGGTCGGGGGCTCCTACGAGCAGTACTTC. Its protein is CASSSTVGGSYEQYF.

The chain's CDR3 is CSVETSGNYNEQFF. CDR3 DNA sequence: TGCAGCGTTGAGACTAGCGGGAATTACAATGAGCAGTTCTTC. The rearrangement joins TRBV29-1 to TRBJ2-1; 11 bases map to TRBD2. The CDR3 loop spans 14 amino acids. V lost 3 bases, J lost 4 bases, and 2 bases stayed unmatched. The germline gives CDR1 SQVTM, CDR2 ANQGSEA.

This rearrangement joins TRBV5-6 to TRBJ1-1; TRBD1 matches 9 bases. The CDR3 extends over 16 amino acids. CDR1 SGHDT and CDR2 YYEEEE come from the germline V gene. The V segment lost 0 bases and the J segment 1 base; nucleotides outside the gene matches: 4. DNA of the CDR3: TGTGCCAGCAGCTTGGGCCCGGACAGGGGGAACACTGAAGCTTTCTTT. It is translated as CASSLGPDRGNTEAFF.

This rearrangement joins TRBV6-2 or TRBV6-3 to TRBJ2-2; maybe TRBD1 (6 bases). V lost 6 bases, J lost 6 bases, and 17 bases lay in between. CDR3 length: 15 residues. Per the germline V gene, CDR1 is MNHEY and CDR2 is SVGEGT. This CDR3 reads CASSRNRVGSGELFF. The CDR3 DNA is TGTGCCAGCAGCCGAAACAGGGTCGGGTCCGGGGAGCTGTTTTTT.

The rearrangement joins TRBV2 to TRBJ2-3, with D perhaps matching TRBD1 (5 bases). CDR1 and CDR2 from the germline V gene are SNHLY and FYNNEI. Trimming removed 8 bases at V and 2 bases at J, with 14 bases between. CDR3 length: 14 amino acids. CDR3 residues: CASPRAPLTDTQYF. The CDR3 DNA is TGTGCCAGCCCCAGGGCCCCCCTCACAGATACGCAGTATTTT.

The J gene is TRBJ2-1, the V gene TRBV20-1; TRBD2 agrees at 13 bases. Trimming took 3 bases from V and 2 from J; bases not matched to a gene: 10. In germline, CDR1 is DFQATT, CDR2 SNEGSKA (reference sequence). This CDR3 comprises 18 residues. CDR3 nucleotides: TGCAGTGCTAGTGGGGGGAGGGGACTAGCGGGAACCTACAATGAGCAGTTCTTC. Translating it yields CSASGGRGLAGTYNEQFF.

V is TRBV9 and J is TRBJ1-1; weak D call: TRBD1 (6 bases). V was trimmed by 4 bases and J by 5 bases, leaving 12 bases between them. There are 13 residues in the CDR3. The germline gives CDR1 SGDLS, CDR2 YYNGEE. CDR3 bases: TGTGCCAGCAGCCCCCAACAGGGAACTGAAGCTTTCTTT. This encodes CASSPQQGTEAFF.

The rearrangement links TRBV24-1 to TRBJ2-3; TRBD1 agrees at 9 bases. V lost 3 bases to trimming and J lost 5 bases; unmatched junction nucleotides: 8. The germline V gene encodes CDR1 KGHDR and CDR2 SFDVKD. There are 16 residues in the CDR3. The CDR3 loop reads CATSDATGTGLDTQYF. The DNA for the CDR3 is TGTGCCACCAGTGATGCAACCGGGACAGGGTTAGATACGCAGTATTTT.